This is a list of T cell receptor beta chains from one sample in a study of T cells in Graves' hyperthyroidism and ophthalmopathy. From the multiplex PCR reads, TCRdb called clonotypes with MiXCR, one entry per CDR3 protein. Of fewer than 850,000 distinct CDR3 sequences listed, 17% are singletons. Sequenced sample: blood. These receptors originate from a man aged 50 to 60 with Graves' hyperthyroidism. Both conserved end residues are trimmed from each CDR3.

V	CDR3
TRBV27	ASSSAVANTEAF
TRBV24-1	ATSNVGTGVVSTDTQY
TRBV28	ASSSLGGWVQPQH
TRBV20-1	SATSKWTYEQY
TRBV7-3	ASSRSGTSGRAGSYNEQF
TRBV15	ATSRGLAGESYNEQF
TRBV11-2	ASSRLLQETQY
TRBV20-1	SARTSGRGYNERF
TRBV2	ASSEVGTTIGTGELF
TRBV10-3	ATWPFYEQY
TRBV6-2/TRBV6-3	ASSVGQYNSPLH
TRBV7-6	ASSPQRDTEAF
TRBV5-4	ASSPLQGANTEAF
TRBV7-3	ASSLGVSGRAGDTQY
TRBV29-1	SVDETGAQNEQY
TRBV7-9	ASTHLGGTPHHEQF
TRBV28	ASSSPLGIRGNQPQH
TRBV12-3/TRBV12-4	ASSSDRYQPQH
TRBV2	ASSVFRELF
TRBV5-1	ASSFAPTREDIQY
TRBV27	ASRSTESYEQY
TRBV7-3	ASSLGTGVTETQY
TRBV28	ASSSPGEPNSYEQY
TRBV6-1	ASSFLTGQGTEAF
TRBV19	ASSNPGGGGVYNEQF
TRBV20-1	SASRQGPQPQH
TRBV9	TSSETIAGGWQF
TRBV5-8	ASSLPSGSVADTQY
TRBV7-2	ASGGREGSTDTQY
TRBV4-3	ASSQDSRASSYNEQF
TRBV29-1	SARTGEESEAF
TRBV27	ASSLEKSPLH
TRBV7-8	ASSGTGGGKGAF
TRBV19	ASSISQYYEQY
TRBV25-1	ASTGGQGSYNEQF
TRBV20-1	SARVNSGIYEQY